This is a list of T cell receptor beta chains from one sample in a study of cytomegalovirus exposure and HLA in healthy donors. The repertoire was sequenced with immunoSEQ multiplex PCR; TCRdb's copy has only in-frame clones and lacks some. The sample table includes over 55,000 clones. Input material: PBMCs. All receptors derive from a boy younger than 18 in good health and CMV-seronegative. Each CDR3 is given with its conserved first and last residue. The order of the fields is V gene, J gene, D gene, CDR3 DNA, CDR3 protein. A D gene is named only where the DNA matches it firmly.

TRBV6-1,TRBJ1-1,TRBD1,TGTGCCAGCAGTGATAGACAGGGCCGGGGCACTGAAGCTTTCTTT,CASSDRQGRGTEAFF
TRBV18,TRBJ1-3,.,TGTGCCAGCTCCCTACCGCCTGACTCACGCTCTGGAAACACCATATATTTT,CASSLPPDSRSGNTIYF
TRBV7-2,TRBJ1-2,TRBD1,TGTGCCAGCAGCTCACTAGGGACAGGGGGCGACTATGGCTACACCTTC,CASSSLGTGGDYGYTF
TRBV18,TRBJ1-1,.,TGTGCCAGCTCACCTCAGGGGCCCCCCCTAACTGAAGCTTTCTTT,CASSPQGPPLTEAFF
TRBV7-9,TRBJ2-2,.,TGTGCCAGCAGCTCTGGACAGGGGTGGCTAGCGGGAGCTACCGGGGAGCTGTTTTTT,CASSSGQGWLAGATGELFF
TRBV19,TRBJ2-5,.,TGTGCCAGTAGTCCCCGAGAGGGCGGTCAAGAGACCCAGTACTTC,CASSPREGGQETQYF
TRBV30,TRBJ1-6,.,TGTGCCTGTGGGGGGTTCGATAATTCACCCCTCCACTTT,CACGGFDNSPLHF
TRBV15,TRBJ1-4,TRBD1,TGTGCCACCAGCTCCAGGACAGGGGATAATGAAAAACTGTTTTTT,CATSSRTGDNEKLFF
TRBV18,TRBJ2-7,.,TGTGCCAGCTCACCATCGACAGATTCTTTCTACGAGCAGTACTTC,CASSPSTDSFYEQYF
TRBV6-5,TRBJ1-2,.,TGTGCCAGCAGTTACACGGCGGCAAGGGGCTACACCTTC,CASSYTAARGYTF
TRBV7-8,TRBJ1-5,.,TGTGCCAGCAGCCAAAACGGACTACCCCAGCATTTT,CASSQNGLPQHF
TRBV27,TRBJ2-7,TRBD2,TGTGCCAGCGGGACTAGAGAGCAGTACTTC,CASGTREQYF
TRBV7-6,TRBJ2-2,.,TGTGCCAGCAGCTACTTAACCGGGGAGCTGTTTTTT,CASSYLTGELFF
TRBV18,TRBJ1-5,.,TGTGCCAGCTCACTGGGCACATCTGATCAGCCCCAGCATTTT,CASSLGTSDQPQHF
TRBV6-6,TRBJ1-1,TRBD1,TGTGCCAGCAGTTCCCAGGGGGCGGGGGACACTGAAGCTTTCTTT,CASSSQGAGDTEAFF
TRBV5-1,TRBJ2-1,.,TGCGCCAGCAGCAAGGGAGTTCTGGGCTCCGACAATGAGCAGTTCTTC,CASSKGVLGSDNEQFF
TRBV7-7,TRBJ2-5,.,TGTGCCAGCAGCTTTAATGGGCCCCAAGAGACCCAGTACTTC,CASSFNGPQETQYF
TRBV12-5,TRBJ2-1,TRBD2,TGTGCTAGTGGTACTAGCGGGGGGGAGGGTGAGCAGTTCTTC,CASGTSGGEGEQFF
TRBV23-1,TRBJ2-7,TRBD2,TGCGCCAGCAGTTTGGGACTAGCGTCTCCCGTCAGCTCCTACGAGCAGTACTTC,CASSLGLASPVSSYEQYF
TRBV30,TRBJ2-1,.,TGTGCCTGGAGCGGGATGAGCTCCTACAATGAGCAGTTCTTC,CAWSGMSSYNEQFF
TRBV7-9,TRBJ1-1,TRBD1,TGTGCCAGCAGCCTGACAGGGGCTTTGAACACTGAAGCTTTCTTT,CASSLTGALNTEAFF
TRBV5-5,TRBJ1-4,.,TGTGCCAGCAGCTTGGTCACAGATGAAAAACTGTTTTTT,CASSLVTDEKLFF
TRBV27,TRBJ1-5,TRBD1,TGTGCCAGCAGTTTATCCAGGACAGGGAGTCAGCCCCAGCATTTT,CASSLSRTGSQPQHF
TRBV19,TRBJ1-5,.,TGTGCCACCCAGGTTAGCAATCAGCCCCAGCATTTT,CATQVSNQPQHF
TRBV29-1,TRBJ1-1,.,TGCAGCGTTGAGGCCGTTGAGGGCACTGAAGCTTTCTTT,CSVEAVEGTEAFF
TRBV9,TRBJ1-2,.,TGTGCCAGCAGCGTCCGAGCAGGTGGAGGGGAAAGCTACACCTTC,CASSVRAGGGESYTF
TRBV19,TRBJ2-1,.,TGTGCCAGTAGTGTTAGCGACGTTTCCTACAATGAGCAGTTCTTC,CASSVSDVSYNEQFF
TRBV10-3,TRBJ1-1,.,TGTGCCATCAGGCAGGGAATGAACACTGAAGCTTTCTTT,CAIRQGMNTEAFF
TRBV25-1,TRBJ1-3,.,TGTGCCAGCAGTCTAATTATCTCTGGAAACACCATATATTTT,CASSLIISGNTIYF
TRBV6-5,TRBJ1-1,.,TGTGCCAGCAGTTACCCAGGGTACGGCACTGAAGCTTTCTTT,CASSYPGYGTEAFF
TRBV2,TRBJ2-5,.,TGTGCCAGCAGTGGCAGGGAACGGCTTCAAGAGACCCAGTACTTC,CASSGRERLQETQYF
TRBV27,TRBJ1-5,TRBD1,TGTGCCAGCAGTTTGGACAGGGGGAATCAGCCCCAGCATTTT,CASSLDRGNQPQHF
TRBV7-2,TRBJ1-5,.,TGTGCCAGCAGCTTAATGGAGGGTAGGGATCAGCCCCAGCATTTT,CASSLMEGRDQPQHF
TRBV6-5,TRBJ2-5,.,TGTGCCAGCAGTTACGTTGGTCAAGGGGCACGGGAGACCCAGTACTTC,CASSYVGQGARETQYF
TRBV30,TRBJ1-3,.,TGTGCCTGGAGTGTACGTCGGGGAGCTGGTGGAAACACCATATATTTT,CAWSVRRGAGGNTIYF
TRBV4-1,TRBJ1-4,.,TGCGCCAGCAGTTCAGGGTCCGGTGAAAAACTGTTTTTT,CASSSGSGEKLFF
TRBV27,TRBJ2-6,.,TGTGCCAGTTTACAGGAGCCTGGGGCCAACGTCCTGACTTTC,CASLQEPGANVLTF
TRBV9,TRBJ1-3,.,TGTGCCAGCACCGCAAGGGGCTCTGGAAACACCATATATTTT,CASTARGSGNTIYF
TRBV5-1,TRBJ2-7,TRBD2,TGCGCCAGCGCACGACTAGCGGGAGGGGACGAGCAGTACTTC,CASARLAGGDEQYF
TRBV5-1,TRBJ2-7,.,TGCGCCAGCAGCCTAAACGCGGCCAACTACGAGCAGTACTTC,CASSLNAANYEQYF
TRBV5-1,TRBJ2-1,.,TGCGCCAGCAGCTTTGGAGGGGCGGACTTGTACAATGAGCAGTTCTTC,CASSFGGADLYNEQFF
TRBV7-2,TRBJ1-4,.,TGTGCCAGCAGAGTTGCGCGGGGGACTAATGAAAAACTGTTTTTT,CASRVARGTNEKLFF
TRBV29-1,TRBJ2-7,.,TGCAGCGTTGAAGATCTTGGCAGTTCCTACGAGCAGTACTTC,CSVEDLGSSYEQYF
TRBV6-6,TRBJ2-1,.,TGTGCCAGCAGTCGCACCTCTAGCGTACCTGAGCAGTTCTTC,CASSRTSSVPEQFF
TRBV4-1,TRBJ1-2,.,TGCGCCAGCAGCCAAAATGCAGGGAGGCCAGGCTACACCTTC,CASSQNAGRPGYTF
TRBV9,TRBJ1-5,TRBD1,TGTGCCAGCAGCGTAGAGGGGGCGCCAGGTCAGCCCCAGCATTTT,CASSVEGAPGQPQHF
TRBV7-9,TRBJ1-3,.,TGTGCCAGCAGCTCATGGGAGGGAGGAAACACCATATATTTT,CASSSWEGGNTIYF
TRBV7-8,TRBJ1-3,.,TGTGCCAGCAGCTTAATTCCGGTCGAGGACACCATATATTTT,CASSLIPVEDTIYF
TRBV13,TRBJ2-2,TRBD2,TGTGCCAGCAGCTCAAGCGGGGAGGCGAACACCGGGGAGCTGTTTTTT,CASSSSGEANTGELFF
TRBV4-1,TRBJ1-1,TRBD1,TGCGCCAGCAGCCAAGATCTAGACAGGGGGCCCTCAGCTTTCTTT,CASSQDLDRGPSAFF
TRBV6-6,TRBJ2-1,TRBD2,TGTGCCAGCAGTCCGCGGACTAGCGGGGGGGCTCATGAGCAGTTCTTC,CASSPRTSGGAHEQFF
TRBV19,TRBJ1-5,TRBD1,TGTGCCAGCACATCACTGACAGGGGGGAATCAGCCCCAGCATTTT,CASTSLTGGNQPQHF
TRBV4-2,TRBJ1-5,.,TGTGCCAGCAGCCAAGTTGTTAACACCGGGACACCTAATCAGCCCCAGCATTTT,CASSQVVNTGTPNQPQHF
TRBV27,TRBJ2-3,.,TGTGCCAGCAGTCTAGCAGATACGCAGTATTTT,CASSLADTQYF
TRBV6-6,TRBJ1-5,.,TGTGCCAGCACCATCGACATTATTAGCAATCAGCCCCAGCATTTT,CASTIDIISNQPQHF
TRBV9,TRBJ2-3,TRBD2,TGTGCCAGCAGCGTAGAGGTCGGGGGGCTAGCGGGAGGGCGGGTTACTAGCACAGATACGCAGTATTTT,CASSVEVGGLAGGRVTSTDTQYF
TRBV20-1,TRBJ2-1,.,TGCAGTGCTAGGGTGGAGCGTCGGCAGTTCTTC,CSARVERRQFF
TRBV5-1,TRBJ2-1,TRBD1,TGCGCCAGCAGCTCCCGGGACAGGGTGGACCCCTACAATGAGCAGTTCTTC,CASSSRDRVDPYNEQFF
TRBV6-5,TRBJ1-5,.,TGTGCCAGCAGTTACTCGGAGGGTTGGCAGCCCCAGCATTTT,CASSYSEGWQPQHF
TRBV30,TRBJ2-7,TRBD2,TGTGCCTGGAGCAGGACTAGCGGCTCCTACGAGCAGTACTTC,CAWSRTSGSYEQYF